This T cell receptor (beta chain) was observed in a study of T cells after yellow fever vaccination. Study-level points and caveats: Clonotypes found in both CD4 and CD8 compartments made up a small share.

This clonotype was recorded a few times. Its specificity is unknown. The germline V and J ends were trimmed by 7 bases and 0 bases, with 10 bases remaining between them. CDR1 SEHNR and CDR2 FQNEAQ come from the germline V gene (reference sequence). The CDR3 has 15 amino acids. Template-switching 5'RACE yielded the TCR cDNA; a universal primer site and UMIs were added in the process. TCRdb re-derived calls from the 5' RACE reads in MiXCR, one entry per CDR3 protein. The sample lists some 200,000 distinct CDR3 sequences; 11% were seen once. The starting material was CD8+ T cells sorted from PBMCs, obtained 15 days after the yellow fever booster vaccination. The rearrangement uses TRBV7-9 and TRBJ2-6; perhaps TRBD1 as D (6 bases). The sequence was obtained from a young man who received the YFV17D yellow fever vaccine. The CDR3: CASKDRHSGANVLTF. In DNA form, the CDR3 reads TGTGCCAGCAAAGACAGGCACTCTGGGGCCAACGTCCTGACTTTC.